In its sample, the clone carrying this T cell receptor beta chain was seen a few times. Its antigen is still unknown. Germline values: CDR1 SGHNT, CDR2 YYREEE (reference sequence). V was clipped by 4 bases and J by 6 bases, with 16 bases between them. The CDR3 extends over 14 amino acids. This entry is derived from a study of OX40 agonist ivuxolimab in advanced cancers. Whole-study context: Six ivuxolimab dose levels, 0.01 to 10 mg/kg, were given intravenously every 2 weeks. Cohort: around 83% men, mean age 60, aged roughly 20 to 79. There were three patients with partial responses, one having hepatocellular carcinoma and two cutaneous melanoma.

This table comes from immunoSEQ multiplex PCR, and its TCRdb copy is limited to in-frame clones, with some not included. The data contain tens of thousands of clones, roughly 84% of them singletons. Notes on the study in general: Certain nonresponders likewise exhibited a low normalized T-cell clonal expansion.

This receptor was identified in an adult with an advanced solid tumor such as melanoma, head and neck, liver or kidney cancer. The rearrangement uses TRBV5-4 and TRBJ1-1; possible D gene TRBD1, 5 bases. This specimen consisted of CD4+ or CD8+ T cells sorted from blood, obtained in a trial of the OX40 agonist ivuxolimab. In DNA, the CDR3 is TGTGCCAGCAGCCACCGGGACCATCAGGCTGAAGCTTTCTTT. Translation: CASSHRDHQAEAFF.